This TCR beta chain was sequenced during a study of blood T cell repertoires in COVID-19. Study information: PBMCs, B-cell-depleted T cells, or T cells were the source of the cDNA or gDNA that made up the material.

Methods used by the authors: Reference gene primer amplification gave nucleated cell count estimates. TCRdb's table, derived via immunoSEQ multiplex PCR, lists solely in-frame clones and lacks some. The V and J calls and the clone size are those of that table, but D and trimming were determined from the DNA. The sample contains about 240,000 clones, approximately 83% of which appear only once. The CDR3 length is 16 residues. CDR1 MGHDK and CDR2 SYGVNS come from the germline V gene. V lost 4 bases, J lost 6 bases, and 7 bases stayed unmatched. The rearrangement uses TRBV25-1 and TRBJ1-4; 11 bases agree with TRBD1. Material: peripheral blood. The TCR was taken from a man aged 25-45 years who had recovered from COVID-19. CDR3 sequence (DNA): TGTGCCAGCAGTGCGAGGACAGGGGGCGCGGATGAAAAACTGTTTTTT. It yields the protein CASSARTGGADEKLFF.